One and the same sample provided the 5 T cell receptor beta chains below, sequenced in a study of T-cell reconstitution after alpha-beta-depleted transplantation in children. TCRbeta library preparation incorporated unique molecular identifiers. Via MiXCR, TCRdb re-called the PCR reads, giving one row per CDR3 protein. The table records 550,000 to 600,000 distinct CDR3 sequences, roughly 24% of them present only once. This sample comprised PBMCs, mostly from graft donor cells, obtained 360 days after TCRalphabeta/CD19-depleted stem cell transplant. Receptors were obtained from a boy in the first two years of life who had a stem cell transplant for acute myeloid leukemia, so the T cells may come from the graft donor.

In this sample, this clonotype turned up a few times. This chain uses TRBV4-3 with TRBJ2-7; TRBD2 matches 12 bases. Germline V gene sequence: CDR1 LGHNA, CDR2 YSLEER. The CDR3 consists of 18 residues. V lost 0 bases and J lost 5; bases outside the gene matches: 11. The CDR3 region is CASSQELASGGAWNEQYF. As DNA, the CDR3 is TGCGCCAGCAGCCAAGAATTGGCTAGCGGGGGGGCGTGGAACGAGCAGTACTTC.

This clonotype has ten or more counts. The J gene is TRBJ2-7, the V gene TRBV5-1; 7 bases align to TRBD2. V dropped 4 bases and J dropped 2; count of bases not matched to a gene: 9. There are 15 residues in the CDR3. CDR1 SGHRS and CDR2 YFSETQ come from the germline V gene. The CDR3 region is CASSPRVGRAYEQYV. The CDR3 region has the DNA TGCGCCAGCAGCCCCCGGGTTGGGAGGGCCTACGAGCAGTACGTC.

This clonotype was detected ten times or more. The J gene is TRBJ1-1, the V gene TRBV7-9; the D gene is possibly TRBD1 (6 bases). V lost 2 bases to trimming and J lost 8 bases, with 12 bases between them. Looked up from germline, CDR1 is SEHNR and CDR2 is FQNEAQ (reference sequence). This CDR3 contains 13 residues. The CDR3 region is CASSLMDSEEAFF. CDR3 in DNA: TGTGCCAGCAGCTTAATGGACAGCGAAGAAGCTTTCTTT.

V and J are TRBV2 and TRBJ1-2; tentatively, D is TRBD1 (5 bases). This CDR3 has 14 residues. Trimming cost V 3 bases and J 5 bases, with 13 bases left between them. Germline V gene sequence: CDR1 SNHLY, CDR2 FYNNEI. The CDR3 loop reads CASSEGGWSYGYTF. The CDR3 DNA reads as TGTGCCAGCAGTGAGGGGGGTTGGAGTTATGGCTACACCTTC.

This chain uses TRBV30 with TRBJ2-1, with 10 bases matching TRBD2. The V segment lost 1 base and the J segment 3 bases; nucleotides outside the gene matches: 3. Germline V gene lookup returns CDR1 GTSNPN and CDR2 SVGIG (reference sequence). There are 15 residues in the CDR3. The CDR3 DNA follows: TGTGCCTGGAGTGCCACTAGCGGGGACTACAATGAGCAGTTCTTC. Encoded protein: CAWSATSGDYNEQFF.